This T cell receptor beta chain was sequenced for a study of ipilimumab plus nivolumab after autologous stem cell transplantation. For the study at large: DLBCL patients had primary refractory or relapsed disease.

CDR3 length: 16 residues. V was trimmed by 3 bases and J by 0 bases, leaving 13 bases between them. Germline CDR1 is WNHNN and CDR2 is SYGVQD (reference sequence). Findings and caveats of the study: The authors say TCR, Treg and microbiome findings warrant further study.

Checkpoint therapy with ipilimumab 1 mg/kg began 14 to 28 days after transplant. Through week 26, nivolumab 3 mg/kg IV was given weeks 1, 4, 7, 10, then biweekly. Sequencing was performed with immunoSEQ multiplex PCR; in TCRdb, only in-frame clones are kept and a portion is missing. In the table there are 15,000 to 20,000 clones, more than 60% of which are singletons. This clone was counted a single time. The antigen remains undetermined. The rearrangement uses TRBV10-1 and TRBJ2-3; TRBD2 is a possible D gene (5 bases). The receptor's source is a male donor with diffuse large B-cell lymphoma. Sequencing used PBMCs, obtained in a trial of ipilimumab plus nivolumab as post-transplant consolidation. This chain's CDR3 is CASSETLGGSTDTQYF. The CDR3, as DNA: TGCGCCAGCAGTGAAACCCTAGGCGGGAGCACAGATACGCAGTATTTT.